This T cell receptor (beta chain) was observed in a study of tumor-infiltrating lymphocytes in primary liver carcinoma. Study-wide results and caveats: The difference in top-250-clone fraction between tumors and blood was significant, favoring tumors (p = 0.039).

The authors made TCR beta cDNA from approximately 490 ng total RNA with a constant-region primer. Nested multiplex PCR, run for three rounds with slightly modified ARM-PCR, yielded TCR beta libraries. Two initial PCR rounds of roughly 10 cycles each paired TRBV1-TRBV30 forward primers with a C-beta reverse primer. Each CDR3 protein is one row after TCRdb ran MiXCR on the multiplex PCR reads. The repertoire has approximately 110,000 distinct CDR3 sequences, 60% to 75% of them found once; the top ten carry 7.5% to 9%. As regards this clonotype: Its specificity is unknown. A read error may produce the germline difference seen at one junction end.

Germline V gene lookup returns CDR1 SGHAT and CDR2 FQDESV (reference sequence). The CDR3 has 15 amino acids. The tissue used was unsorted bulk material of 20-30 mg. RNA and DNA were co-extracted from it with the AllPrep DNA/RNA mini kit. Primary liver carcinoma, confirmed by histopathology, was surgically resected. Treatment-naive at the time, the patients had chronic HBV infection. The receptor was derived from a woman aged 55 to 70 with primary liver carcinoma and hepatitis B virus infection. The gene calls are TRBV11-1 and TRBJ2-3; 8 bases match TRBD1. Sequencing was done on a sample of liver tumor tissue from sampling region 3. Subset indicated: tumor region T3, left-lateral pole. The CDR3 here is CASSLGQAGTDTQYF. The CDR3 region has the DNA TGTGCCAGCAGCTTGGGACAGGCTGGCACAGATACGCAGTACTTT.